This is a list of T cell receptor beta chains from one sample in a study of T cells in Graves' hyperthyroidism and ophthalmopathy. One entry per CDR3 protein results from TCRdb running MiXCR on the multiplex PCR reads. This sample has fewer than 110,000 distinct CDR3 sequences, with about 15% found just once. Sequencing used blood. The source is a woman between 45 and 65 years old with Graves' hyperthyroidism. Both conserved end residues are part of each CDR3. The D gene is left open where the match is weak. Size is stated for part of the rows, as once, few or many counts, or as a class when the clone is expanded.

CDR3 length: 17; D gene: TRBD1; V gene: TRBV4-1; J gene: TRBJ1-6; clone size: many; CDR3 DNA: TGCGCCAGCAGCCAATTGACCGGGGACAGGTTTAATTCACCCCTCCACTTT; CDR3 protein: CASSQLTGDRFNSPLHF
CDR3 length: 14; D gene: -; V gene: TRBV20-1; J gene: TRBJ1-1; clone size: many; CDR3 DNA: TGCAGTGCCCCGAGGGCAGGGCAGAACACTGAAGCTTTCTTT; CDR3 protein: CSAPRAGQNTEAFF
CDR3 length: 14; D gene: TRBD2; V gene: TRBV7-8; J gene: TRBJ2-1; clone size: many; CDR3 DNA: TGTGCCAGCAGCTTACTAGCGGCCTACAATGAGCAGTTCTTC; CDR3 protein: CASSLLAAYNEQFF
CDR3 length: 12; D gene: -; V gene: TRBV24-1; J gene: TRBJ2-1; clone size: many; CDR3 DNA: TGTGCCACCAGTGATGAAACGGGAGTCCCGTTCTTC; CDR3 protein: CATSDETGVPFF
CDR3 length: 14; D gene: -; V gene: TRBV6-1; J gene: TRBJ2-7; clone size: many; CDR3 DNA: TGTGCCAGCAGTGAAGGGGACGGACGCTACGAGCAGTACTTC; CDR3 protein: CASSEGDGRYEQYF
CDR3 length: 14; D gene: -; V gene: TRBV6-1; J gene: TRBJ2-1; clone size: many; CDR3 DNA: TGTGCCAGCAGTGAACTGATCTTTTACAATGAGCAGTTCTTC; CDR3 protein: CASSELIFYNEQFF
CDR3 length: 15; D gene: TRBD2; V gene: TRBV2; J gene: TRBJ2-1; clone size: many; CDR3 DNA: TGTGCCAGCAGTGCGACTAGCGGGAGTCCAAATGAGCAGTTCTTC; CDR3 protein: CASSATSGSPNEQFF
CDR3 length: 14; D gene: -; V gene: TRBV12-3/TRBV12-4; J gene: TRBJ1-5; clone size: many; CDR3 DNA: TGTGCCAGCAGCCTTGGACGAAGCAATCAGCCCCAGCATTTT; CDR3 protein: CASSLGRSNQPQHF
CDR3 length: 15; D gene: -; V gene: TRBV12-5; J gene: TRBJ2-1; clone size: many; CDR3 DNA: TGTGCTAGTGGCGCCCAATTTGGGCTGAACAATGAGCAGTTCTTC; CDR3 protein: CASGAQFGLNNEQFF
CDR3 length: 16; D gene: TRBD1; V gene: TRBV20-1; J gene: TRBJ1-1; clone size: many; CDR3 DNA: TGCAGTGCTAGAGATGATCGCAGGGGGCGAGCCACTGAAGCTTTCTTT; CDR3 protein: CSARDDRRGRATEAFF
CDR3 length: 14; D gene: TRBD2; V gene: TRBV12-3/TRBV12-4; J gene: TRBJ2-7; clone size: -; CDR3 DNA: TGTGCCAGCAGGACTAGCGGGTTTTCCGATGAGCAGTACTTC; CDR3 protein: CASRTSGFSDEQYF
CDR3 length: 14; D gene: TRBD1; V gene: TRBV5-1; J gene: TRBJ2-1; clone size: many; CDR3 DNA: TGCGCCAGCAGCCCCATGCCGACAGGGGATGAGCAGTTCTTC; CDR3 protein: CASSPMPTGDEQFF
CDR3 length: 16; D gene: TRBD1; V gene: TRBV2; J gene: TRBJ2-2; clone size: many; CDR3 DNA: TGTGCCAGCAGAGCCGGACAGGGGGCAAACACCGGGGAGCTGTTTTTT; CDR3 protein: CASRAGQGANTGELFF
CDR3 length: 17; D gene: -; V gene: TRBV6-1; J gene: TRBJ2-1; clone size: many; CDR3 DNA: TGTGCCAGCAGTGTCTACTCCGGGACCTTGTTTTACAATGAGCAGTTCTTC; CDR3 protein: CASSVYSGTLFYNEQFF
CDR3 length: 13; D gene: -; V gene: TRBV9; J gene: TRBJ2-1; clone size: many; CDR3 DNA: TGTGCCAGCAGCGTAGGACTTACAGATGAGCAGTTCTTC; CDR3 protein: CASSVGLTDEQFF
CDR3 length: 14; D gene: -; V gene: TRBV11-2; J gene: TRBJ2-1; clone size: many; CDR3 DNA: TGTGCCAGCAGCCCAGGAGGGGTCAGCAATGAGCAGTTCTTC; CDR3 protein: CASSPGGVSNEQFF
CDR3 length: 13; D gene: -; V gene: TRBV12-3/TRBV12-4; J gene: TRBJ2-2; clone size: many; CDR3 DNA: TGTGCCAGCAGTGGACAAAACACCGGGGAGCTGTTTTTT; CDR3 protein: CASSGQNTGELFF
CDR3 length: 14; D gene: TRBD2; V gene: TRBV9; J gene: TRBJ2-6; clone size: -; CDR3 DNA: TGTGCCAGCGGGAGGGAGGCTGGGGCCAACGTCCTGACTTTC; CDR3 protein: CASGREAGANVLTF
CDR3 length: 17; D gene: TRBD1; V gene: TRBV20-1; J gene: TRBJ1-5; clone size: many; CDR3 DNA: TGCAGTGCGGGTCAACAGGGGGCGCTTAAGGGCAATCAGCCCCAGCATTTT; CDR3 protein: CSAGQQGALKGNQPQHF
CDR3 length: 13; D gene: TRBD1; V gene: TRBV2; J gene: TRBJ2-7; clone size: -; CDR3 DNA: TGTGCCAGCAGCACAGACAGGGGTAACGAGCAGTACTTC; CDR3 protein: CASSTDRGNEQYF
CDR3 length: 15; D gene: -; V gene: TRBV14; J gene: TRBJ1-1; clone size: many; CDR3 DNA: TGTGCCAGCAGCCAAGGTCCCCTTATAGGGCCTGAAGCTTTCTTT; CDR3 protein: CASSQGPLIGPEAFF
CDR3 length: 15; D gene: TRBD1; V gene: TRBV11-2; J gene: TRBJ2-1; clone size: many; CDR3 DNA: TGTGCCAGCAGCTTGGACAGGGGCCACTACAATGAGCAGTTCTTC; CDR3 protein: CASSLDRGHYNEQFF
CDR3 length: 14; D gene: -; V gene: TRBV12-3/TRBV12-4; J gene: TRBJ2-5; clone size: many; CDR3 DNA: TGTGCCAGCAGTTTAGCTGGCTCGACAGAGACCCAGTACTTC; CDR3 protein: CASSLAGSTETQYF
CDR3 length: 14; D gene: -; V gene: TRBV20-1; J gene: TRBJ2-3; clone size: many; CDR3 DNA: TGCAGTGCTATGACTAGTGAACCCACAGATACGCAGTATTTT; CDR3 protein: CSAMTSEPTDTQYF
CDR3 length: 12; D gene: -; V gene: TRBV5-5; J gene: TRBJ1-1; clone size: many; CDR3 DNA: TGTGCCAGCAGCTTACAAAGAGACGAGGCTTTCTTT; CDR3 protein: CASSLQRDEAFF
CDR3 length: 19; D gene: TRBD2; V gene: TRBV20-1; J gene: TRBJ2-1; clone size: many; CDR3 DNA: TGCAGTGCTAGAGATCCCGCTAGGCCAGCGGGGGGGAAGTACAATGAGCAGTTCTTC; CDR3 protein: CSARDPARPAGGKYNEQFF
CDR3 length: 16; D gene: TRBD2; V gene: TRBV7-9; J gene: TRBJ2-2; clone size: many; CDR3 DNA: TGTGCCAGCAGCTCTTGGGGTAGCGGGAGATCCGGGGAGCTGTTTTTT; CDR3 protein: CASSSWGSGRSGELFF
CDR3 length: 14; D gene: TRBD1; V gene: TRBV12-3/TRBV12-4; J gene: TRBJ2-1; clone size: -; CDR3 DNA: TGTGCCAGCAGACGACAGGGATCCGGCAATGAGCAGTTCTTC; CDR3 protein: CASRRQGSGNEQFF
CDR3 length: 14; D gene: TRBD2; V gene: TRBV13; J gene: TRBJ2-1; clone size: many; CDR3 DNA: TGTGCCAGCAGCGTAGCCGGGGAGGGTAATGAGCAGTTCTTC; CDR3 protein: CASSVAGEGNEQFF
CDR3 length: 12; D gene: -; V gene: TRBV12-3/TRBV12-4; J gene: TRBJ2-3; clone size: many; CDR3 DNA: TGTGCCAGCAGTTTGCGGACAGATACGCAGTATTTT; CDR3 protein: CASSLRTDTQYF
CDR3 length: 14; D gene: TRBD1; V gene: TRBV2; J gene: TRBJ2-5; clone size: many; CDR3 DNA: TGTGCCAGCAGTGACCGGACAGGGGCGGAGACCCAGTACTTC; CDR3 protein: CASSDRTGAETQYF
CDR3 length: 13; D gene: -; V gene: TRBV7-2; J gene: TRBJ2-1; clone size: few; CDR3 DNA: TGTGCCAGCAGCTCCCCCTTAAATAATGAGCAGTTCTTC; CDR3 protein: CASSSPLNNEQFF
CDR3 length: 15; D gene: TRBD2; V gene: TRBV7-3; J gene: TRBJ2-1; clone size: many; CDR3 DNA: TGTGCCAGCAGCTTTACGGGAGGGCCTTACAATGAGCAGTTCTTC; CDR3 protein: CASSFTGGPYNEQFF
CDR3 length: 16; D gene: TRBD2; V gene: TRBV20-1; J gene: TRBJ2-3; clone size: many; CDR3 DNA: TGCAGTGCTATCCCTGGACTAGCGGGAGTCACAGATACGCAGTATTTT; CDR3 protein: CSAIPGLAGVTDTQYF
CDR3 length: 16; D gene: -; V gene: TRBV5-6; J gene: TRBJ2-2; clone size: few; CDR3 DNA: TGTGCCAGCAGCTTCGCGACAAGACTGAACACCGGGGAGCTGTTTTTT; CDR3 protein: CASSFATRLNTGELFF
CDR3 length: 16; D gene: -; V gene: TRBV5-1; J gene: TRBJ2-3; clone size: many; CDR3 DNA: TGCGCCAGCAGCTTGGGTCCGGGACTGCGCACAGATACGCAGTATTTT; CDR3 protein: CASSLGPGLRTDTQYF
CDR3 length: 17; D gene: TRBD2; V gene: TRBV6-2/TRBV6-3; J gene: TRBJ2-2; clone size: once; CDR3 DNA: TGTGCCAGCAGTTCGAATCGCGGGAGTTGGAACACCGGGGAGCTGTTTTTT; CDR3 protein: CASSSNRGSWNTGELFF
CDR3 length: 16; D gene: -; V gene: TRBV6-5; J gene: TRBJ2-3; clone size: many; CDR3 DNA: TGTGCCAGCAGTTACTGGGGTGGGAGTGGGCCAGATACGCAGTATTTT; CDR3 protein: CASSYWGGSGPDTQYF
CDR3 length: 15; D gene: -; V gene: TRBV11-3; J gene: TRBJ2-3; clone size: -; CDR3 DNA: TGTGCCAGCAGCCGGGGACCGACTAACACAGATACGCAGTATTTT; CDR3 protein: CASSRGPTNTDTQYF
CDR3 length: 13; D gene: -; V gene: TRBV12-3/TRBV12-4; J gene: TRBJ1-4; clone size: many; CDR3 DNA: TGTGCCAGCAGTTTATCGGCCGGCGAAAAACTGTTTTTT; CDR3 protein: CASSLSAGEKLFF
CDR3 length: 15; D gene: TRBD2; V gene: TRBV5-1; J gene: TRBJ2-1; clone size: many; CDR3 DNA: TGCGCCAGCAGCAAAGCGACTAGCGGGAACAATGAGCAGTTCTTC; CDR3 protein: CASSKATSGNNEQFF
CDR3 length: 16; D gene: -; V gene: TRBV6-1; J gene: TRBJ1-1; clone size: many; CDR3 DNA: TGTGCCAGCAGCCCCCAAAAGACAGAAATGAACACTGAAGCTTTCTTT; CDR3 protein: CASSPQKTEMNTEAFF
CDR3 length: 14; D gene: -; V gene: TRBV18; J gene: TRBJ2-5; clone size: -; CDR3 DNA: TGTGCCAGCTCTGCCAGGACGGATAAAGAGACCCAGTACTTC; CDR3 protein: CASSARTDKETQYF
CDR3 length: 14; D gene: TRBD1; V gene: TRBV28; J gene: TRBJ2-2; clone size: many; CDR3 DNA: TGTGCCAGCAGACCGGACAGGGCGGCCGGGGAGCTGTTTTTT; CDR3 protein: CASRPDRAAGELFF
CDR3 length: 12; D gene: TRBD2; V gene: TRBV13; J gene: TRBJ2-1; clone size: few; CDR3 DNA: TGTGCCTCCGGGACTAGCGGGAGGGAGCAGTTCTTC; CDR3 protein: CASGTSGREQFF
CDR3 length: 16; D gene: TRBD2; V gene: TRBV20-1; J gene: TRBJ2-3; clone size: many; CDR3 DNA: TGCAGTGCTGCAGGCCTAGCGGGTGGGAGGGAGGATACGCAGTATTTT; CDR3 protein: CSAAGLAGGREDTQYF